This TCR beta chain originates from a study of early T cells in non-severe SARS-CoV-2 infection. Study-level information: The authors sequenced bulk RNA from unsorted whole blood, leaving chains unpaired. The study, taken as a whole, reports: Matches to VDJdb favored anti-spike CD8 responses and missed private and CD4 specificities.

This clonotype has more than one count but fewer than ten. As yet, its antigen is unknown. CDR3 length: 14 amino acids. Germline CDR1 is MNHEY and CDR2 is SVGEGT. V gave up 6 bases and J gave up 6 bases, with 17 bases separating them. From the 5' RACE reads, TCRdb called clonotypes with MiXCR, one entry per CDR3 protein. The sample records about 52,000 distinct CDR3 sequences, about 6.2% being singletons. The V gene is TRBV6-2 or TRBV6-3, the J gene TRBJ1-2; D remains ambiguous. Specimen: whole blood. The clonotype was recovered from an adult who was a healthcare worker with PCR-confirmed SARS-CoV-2 infection or an uninfected control (not recorded which). The CDR3, as DNA: TGTGCCAGCAGAAGGCCCTCTTACGGGGATGGCTACACCTTC. Amino acids: CASRRPSYGDGYTF.